This T cell receptor (beta chain) was obtained from a study of cytomegalovirus exposure and HLA in healthy donors. Germline CDR1 is SGHNT and CDR2 is YYREEE (reference sequence). The CDR3 runs 13 residues. The V gene lost 0 bases and the J gene lost 6 bases, with 9 bases spanning the gap. The PCR employed 60 Vbeta primers together with 13 Jbeta primers. The assay was immunoSEQ multiplex PCR, and TCRdb's table has in-frame clones only and misses some. The data contain some 150,000 clones, roughly 83% of them singletons. This clone was seen more than once but under ten times. The specimen was PBMCs. The clonotype originates from a woman aged 45 to 65 in good health and CMV-seronegative. The genes are TRBV5-4 and TRBJ1-1; D remains ambiguous. The CDR3 sequence is CASSLVGLAEAFF. The CDR3 DNA follows: TGTGCCAGCAGCTTGGTCGGGTTAGCTGAAGCTTTCTTT. Using reference TRBV5-4 and TRBJ1-1 for the parts outside the CDR3, the full variable domain is ETGVTQSPTHLIKTRGQQVTLRCSSQSGHNTVSWYQQALGQGPQFIFQYYREEENGRGNFPPRFSGLQFPNYSSELNVNALELDDSALYLCASSLVGLAEAFFGQGTRLTVV.